The 3 T cell receptor beta chains listed next were all sequenced from one sample in a study of regulatory and conventional T cells in RAG deficiency. Measured with immunoSEQ multiplex PCR; TCRdb has only the in-frame clones, and not every one. Found here are around 22,000 clones, about 92% of them singletons; the top ten hold less than 0.85%. Blood CD4+ CD25-low CD127-high conventional T cells supplied the genomic DNA template. These data were likewise used in another study, on regulatory T cells. That source notes: Primers: 52 TRBV forward and 13 TRBJ reverse.

Sequencing was carried out using CD4+ T cells sorted from blood. These receptors originate from a human donor in good health.

The rearrangement joins TRBV5-1 to TRBJ1-6, with 8 nucleotides matching TRBD1. The CDR3 length is 16 residues. Trimming cost V 0 bases and J 9 bases; bases outside gene matches: 8. Germline V gives CDR1 SGHRS, CDR2 YFSETQ. The DNA for the CDR3 is TGCGCCAGCAGCTTGGCCGGCAGGGGGCTCGGTTCACCCCTCCACTTT. Translated: CASSLAGRGLGSPLHF. Complete variable domain (other parts from reference TRBV5-1 and TRBJ1-6): KAGVTQTPRYLIKTRGQQVTLSCSPISGHRSVSWYQQTPGQGLQFLFEYFSETQRNKGNFPGRFSGRQFSNSRSEMNVSTLELGDSALYLCASSLAGRGLGSPLHFGNGTRLTVT.

The chain has TRBV2 and TRBJ2-3; the match to TRBD2 covers 7 bases. The CDR3 is 18 residues long. The germline CDR1 and CDR2 sequences are SNHLY and FYNNEI. Trimming cost V 6 bases and J 0 bases; bases outside gene matches: 15. DNA of the CDR3: TGTGCCAGCAGCTCCCCCTTTTTTAGCGGGTCTAGCACAGATACGCAGTATTTT. Its protein product is CASSSPFFSGSSTDTQYF.

This chain links TRBV10-3 with TRBJ2-7; 8 nucleotides line up with TRBD1. V shed 3 bases and J 0 bases; nucleotides not matched to a gene: 7. The CDR3 has 16 residues. Germline CDR1 reads ENHRY; CDR2 reads SYGVKD. The CDR3 spells CAISDWGQADSYEQYF. In nucleotides, the CDR3 is TGTGCCATCAGTGATTGGGGACAGGCGGACTCCTACGAGCAGTACTTC.